A single T cell receptor (beta chain) is shown here with its context. What it binds is not known. This entry belongs to a study of identical twins. Healthy Caucasians were all of the donors. Study-level points and caveats: Beta out-of-frame sequences displayed a weaker excess of sharing between twins. Zero-insertion findings could be partly confounded by invariant cells (MAIT and iNKT cells).

One entry per CDR3 protein results from TCRdb running MiXCR on the 5' RACE reads. The data hold about 210,000 distinct CDR3 sequences, with less than 9.5% observed a single time. CDR3 length: 17 amino acids. Trimming took 2 bases from V and 0 from J; bases not matched to a gene: 8. The sequenced material came from memory (CD45RO+) T cells sorted from blood. The receptor's source is a woman between 18 and 29 years old in good health. This rearrangement joins TRBV12-3 or TRBV12-4 to TRBJ1-1; 8 bases line up with TRBD1. The CDR3 spells CASSLSGTGELNTEAFF. For the CDR3, the DNA is TGTGCCAGCAGTTTATCCGGGACAGGCGAGCTGAACACTGAAGCTTTCTTT.